This entry is about one T cell receptor beta chain. TCRdb's table, derived via immunoSEQ multiplex PCR, lists solely in-frame clones and lacks some. The sample yields roughly 71,000 clones, about 82% seen once. The sample comes from a study of blood T cell repertoires in COVID-19. The CDR3 sequence is 12 residues long. Deletions cut 4 bases from V and 4 bases from J, with 7 bases between. Looked up from germline, CDR1 is SGHNT and CDR2 is YYREEE (reference sequence). The sequence derives from a man aged 50 or older with acute or convalescent COVID-19. The chain carries TRBV5-4 and TRBJ2-3; D not resolved. Sequencing used peripheral blood. This CDR3 reads CASSTWPDTQYF. In DNA form, the CDR3 reads TGTGCCAGCAGCACCTGGCCAGATACGCAGTATTTT.